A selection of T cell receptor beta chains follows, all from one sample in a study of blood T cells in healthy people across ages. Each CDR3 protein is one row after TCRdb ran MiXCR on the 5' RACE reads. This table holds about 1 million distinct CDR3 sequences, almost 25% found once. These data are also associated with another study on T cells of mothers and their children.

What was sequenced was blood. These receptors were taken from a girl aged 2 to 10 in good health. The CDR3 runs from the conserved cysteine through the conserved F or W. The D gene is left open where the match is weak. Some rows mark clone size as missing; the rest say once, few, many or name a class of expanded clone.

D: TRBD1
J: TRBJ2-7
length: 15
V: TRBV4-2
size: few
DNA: TGTGCCAGCAGCCAAGGGGGGACAGCCTCCTACGAGCAGTACTTC
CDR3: CASSQGGTASYEQYF

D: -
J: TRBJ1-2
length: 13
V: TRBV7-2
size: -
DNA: TGTGCCAGCAGACTAGGGGTAGACTATGGCTACACCTTC
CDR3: CASRLGVDYGYTF

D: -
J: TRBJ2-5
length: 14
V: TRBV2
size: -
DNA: TGTGCCAGCAGAAATGGACGCCTACAAGAGACCCAGTACTTC
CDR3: CASRNGRLQETQYF

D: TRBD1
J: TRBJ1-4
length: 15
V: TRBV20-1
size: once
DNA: TGCAGTGCTAGAGAACCCGGGACAGTTAATGAAAAACTGTTTTTT
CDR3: CSAREPGTVNEKLFF

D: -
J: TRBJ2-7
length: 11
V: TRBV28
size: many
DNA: TGTGCCAGCAGTTTTTACTACGAGCAGTACTTC
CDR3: CASSFYYEQYF

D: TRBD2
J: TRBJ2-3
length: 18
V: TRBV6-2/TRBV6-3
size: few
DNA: TGTGCCAGCAGTTACGCTAGCGGGGGGCCATATATCACAGATACGCAGTATTTT
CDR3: CASSYASGGPYITDTQYF

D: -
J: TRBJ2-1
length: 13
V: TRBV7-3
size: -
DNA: TGTGCCAGCAGCTTGGGACCCATCAATGAGCAGTTCTTC
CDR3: CASSLGPINEQFF

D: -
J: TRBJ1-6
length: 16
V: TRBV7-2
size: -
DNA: TGTGCCAGCAGCTTAGATCAGTCCTCCATCAATTCACCCCTCCACTTT
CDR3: CASSLDQSSINSPLHF

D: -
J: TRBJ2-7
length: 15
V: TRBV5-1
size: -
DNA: TGCGCCAGCAGCCCGGGGGACTTTCCTACCTACGAGCAGTACTTC
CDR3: CASSPGDFPTYEQYF

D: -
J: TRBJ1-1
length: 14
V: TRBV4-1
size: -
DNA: TGCGCCAGCAGCCGGGGGCAGGAAGAGACTGAAGCTTTCTTT
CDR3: CASSRGQEETEAFF

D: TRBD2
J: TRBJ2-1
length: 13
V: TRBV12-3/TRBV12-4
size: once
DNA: TGTGCCAGCGATAGCGGGAGCTCGGGTGAGCAGTTCTTC
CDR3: CASDSGSSGEQFF

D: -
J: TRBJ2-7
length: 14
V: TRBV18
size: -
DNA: TGTGCCAGCTCGCCCGGCAACAGGGCTTACGAGCAGTACTTC
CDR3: CASSPGNRAYEQYF

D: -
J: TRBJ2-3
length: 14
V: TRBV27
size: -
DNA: TGTGCCAGCAGTTTAGTGGCGGCGGTAGATACGCAGTATTTT
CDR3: CASSLVAAVDTQYF

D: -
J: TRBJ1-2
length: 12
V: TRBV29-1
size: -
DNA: TGCAGCGTTTTAAAAGGGGCGGTTGGCTACACCTTC
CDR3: CSVLKGAVGYTF

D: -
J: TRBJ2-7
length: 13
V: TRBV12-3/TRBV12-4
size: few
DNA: TGTGCCAGCAGTTATGCAGGGAACGGCGAGCAGTACTTC
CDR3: CASSYAGNGEQYF

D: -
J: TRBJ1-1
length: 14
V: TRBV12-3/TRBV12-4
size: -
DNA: TGTGCCAGCAGTCTGACCACAGTGAACACTGAAGCTTTCTTT
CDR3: CASSLTTVNTEAFF

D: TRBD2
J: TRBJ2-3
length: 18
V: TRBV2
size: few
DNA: TGTGCCAGCAGTGATAAGGGACTAGCGGGAGGTTCCACAGATACGCAGTATTTT
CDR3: CASSDKGLAGGSTDTQYF